Here is one TCR beta chain with its context. V lost 6 bases to trimming and J lost 2 bases; unmatched junction nucleotides: 3. Germline-derived CDR1 and CDR2 are KGHDR and SFDVKD. This CDR3 comprises 14 residues. This sample is drawn from a study of control samples from healthy donors and cancer patients. Generated by immunoSEQ multiplex PCR, the TCRdb table keeps only in-frame clones and is missing some. The sample yields about 220,000 clones, 90% to 95% seen once. The chain joins TRBV24-1 to TRBJ1-1; 9 nucleotides align to TRBD1. Source material: blood. The clonotype originates from a man aged 45-65 years in good health. CDR3 sequence (DNA): TGTGCCACCAGTCGGACAGGGGATAACACTGAAGCTTTCTTT. Its protein product is CATSRTGDNTEAFF.